The 21 T cell receptor beta chains listed next were all sequenced from one sample in a study of shared clonotypes between healthy human individuals. Generated by immunoSEQ multiplex PCR, the TCRdb table keeps only in-frame clones and is missing some. The sample has 2,500,000 or so clones; approximately 90% are singletons. The source material was naive CD4+ T cells from PBMCs. This sample's subset: CD45RA+ positively selected. Every receptor here comes from a man younger than 35 in good health. Some clones in this sample may be carry-over from other donors' samples.

The chain joins TRBV5-1 to TRBJ2-7; 8 bases map to TRBD2. V dropped 2 bases and J dropped 5; count of bases not matched to a gene: 12. Germline-derived CDR1 and CDR2 are SGHRS and YFSETQ. The CDR3 has 16 amino acids. The CDR3 reads CASSLRLASSGDEQYF. CDR3 nucleotides: TGCGCCAGCAGCTTAAGACTAGCGAGTTCCGGCGACGAGCAGTACTTC.

The chain carries TRBV9 and TRBJ1-3; D remains ambiguous. Trimming pared 2 bases from V and 2 bases from J, leaving 8 bases between. Per the germline V gene, CDR1 is SGDLS and CDR2 is YYNGEE. This CDR3 comprises 14 residues. The CDR3 DNA reads as TGTGCCAGCAGCGTGGCAGAGCCTGGAAACACCATATATTTT. Protein: CASSVAEPGNTIYF.

The chain links TRBV6-6 to TRBJ2-7; 7 bases line up with TRBD1. The CDR3 runs 15 residues. V trimming: 7 bases; J trimming: 3 bases; junction bases outside the gene matches: 12. CDR1 and CDR2 from the germline V gene are MNHNY and SVGAGI (reference sequence). DNA for the CDR3: TGTGCCAGCAAAGACCTCGGGACAGCTAACTACGAGCAGTACTTC. It yields the protein CASKDLGTANYEQYF.

This chain uses TRBV28 with TRBJ1-2; TRBD1 matches 7 bases. The CDR3 runs to 14 residues. The junction had 10 bases not matched to a gene; V was cut back by 8 bases and J by 4 bases. Germline CDR1 and CDR2: MDHEN and SYDVKM. The CDR3 nucleotides read TGTGCCAGCCGAAGAACCGGGACAGCCTATGGCTACACCTTC. This codes for CASRRTGTAYGYTF.

J is TRBJ2-5 and V is TRBV5-1; 11 nucleotides match TRBD2. The J segment lost 2 bases and the V segment lost 4 bases, leaving 7 bases of the junction unmatched. The CDR3 covers 16 residues. In germline, CDR1 is SGHRS, CDR2 YFSETQ. The CDR3 sequence: CASSRGLAEIQETQYF. The CDR3 DNA reads as TGCGCCAGCAGCCGGGGACTAGCGGAGATACAAGAGACCCAGTACTTC.

Concerning this clone itself: The sample has other DNA sequences that encode this CDR3 too. The chain recombines TRBV5-1 with TRBJ2-3, with D possibly being TRBD2 (6 bases). Per the germline V gene, CDR1 is SGHRS and CDR2 is YFSETQ. V gave up 4 bases and J gave up 0 bases, with 9 bases separating them. CDR3 size: 14 residues. The CDR3 region is CASSRRESTDTQYF. CDR3 DNA sequence: TGCGCCAGCAGCCGGAGGGAAAGCACAGATACGCAGTATTTT.

The chain carries TRBV28 and TRBJ2-7; 8 bases are shared with TRBD2. This CDR3 has 11 residues. From germline, CDR1 is MDHEN and CDR2 SYDVKM. Trimming removed 8 bases from V and 6 bases from J; junction bases left unmatched: 3. In DNA form, the CDR3 reads TGTGCCAGCGGCCGGGGGGGCGAGCAGTACTTC. It is translated as CASGRGGEQYF.

The chain joins TRBV30 to TRBJ2-5, with D perhaps TRBD2 (6 bases). Germline-derived CDR1 and CDR2 are GTSNPN and SVGIG (reference sequence). The length of the CDR3 is 13 residues. The V and J ends lost 0 bases and 5 bases respectively, with 10 bases between them. The CDR3 coding sequence is TGTGCCTGGAGTGTAGTAACTAGCGAGACCCAGTACTTC. This translates into CAWSVVTSETQYF.

The gene calls are TRBV5-1 and TRBJ1-4; perhaps TRBD1 as D (5 bases). Germline lookup yields CDR1 SGHRS and CDR2 YFSETQ. This CDR3 has 15 residues. Trimming took 4 bases from V and 7 from J, leaving 17 bases between them. As DNA, the CDR3 is TGCGCCAGCAGCCCGAACAGGTTGGGGGGTGAAAAACTGTTTTTT. This gives the protein CASSPNRLGGEKLFF.

The chain uses TRBV4-1 and TRBJ1-2, with 8 bases fitting TRBD1. The germline CDR1 and CDR2 sequences are MGHRA and YSYEKL. The ends lost 1 base at V and 8 bases at J; junction bases unmatched: 6. The CDR3 contains 14 residues. The CDR3 loop reads CASSQGPGGEGYTF. CDR3 DNA sequence: TGCGCCAGCAGCCAAGGTCCAGGGGGCGAGGGCTACACCTTC.

V usage is TRBV2 and J usage is TRBJ2-1; TRBD2 matches 8 bases. V was pared by 7 bases and J by 2 bases, with 7 bases of the junction left unmatched. CDR1 is SNHLY, CDR2 FYNNEI, per germline. The CDR3 consists of 15 residues. CDR3 nucleotide sequence: TGTGCCAGCATCGTTAGCGGGATGACCTACAATGAGCAGTTCTTC. Its translation: CASIVSGMTYNEQFF.

This rearrangement joins TRBV29-1 to TRBJ2-1, with D maybe TRBD2 (5 bases). Trimming cost V 0 bases and J 13 bases, with 19 bases left between them. The CDR3 contains 14 residues. Germline CDR1 and CDR2: SQVTM and ANQGSEA. CDR3 coding DNA: TGCAGCGTTGAAGATTACAGCCGGGGATGGGGACAGTTCTTC. It is translated as CSVEDYSRGWGQFF.

V is TRBV6-6 and J is TRBJ2-3, with D unresolved. Trimming removed 0 bases from V and 6 bases from J, with 4 bases in between. The CDR3 is 12 residues long. Germline CDR1 is MNHNY and CDR2 is SVGAGI (reference sequence). This chain's CDR3 is CASSYSFDTQYF. The CDR3 DNA reads as TGTGCCAGCAGTTACTCGTTCGATACGCAGTATTTT.

This chain links TRBV5-6 with TRBJ2-7, with a possible D match to TRBD1 (5 bases). Germline V gene sequence: CDR1 SGHDT, CDR2 YYEEEE. CDR3 length: 12 amino acids. Trimming left V 4 bases short and J 4 bases short, with 9 bases between. CDR3 in DNA: TGTGCCAGCAGCCAGGACAAGTACGAGCAGTACTTC. Its protein product is CASSQDKYEQYF.

The chain combines TRBV11-2 with TRBJ1-1; a possible D gene is TRBD1 (6 bases). Trimming took 2 bases from V and 1 from J, leaving 14 bases between them. The germline V gene has CDR1 SGHAT and CDR2 FQNNGV. This CDR3 region has 16 residues. The DNA for the CDR3 is TGTGCCAGCAGCTTATCGAGGGGGTCAGGGAACACTGAAGCTTTCTTT. This translates into CASSLSRGSGNTEAFF.

This sequence joins TRBV5-1 and TRBJ2-7, with TRBD2 matching over 11 bases. Trimming at V came to 3 bases and at J to 2 bases, leaving 4 bases not matched to a gene. Germline V gene sequence: CDR1 SGHRS, CDR2 YFSETQ. This CDR3 is built from 15 residues. CDR3 residues: CASSSTTSGAYEQYF. DNA of the CDR3: TGCGCCAGCAGCTCCACGACTAGCGGGGCCTACGAGCAGTACTTC.

The chain uses TRBV19 and TRBJ2-1; TRBD2 matches 12 bases. Germline lookup yields CDR1 LNHDA and CDR2 SQIVND (reference sequence). V trimming: 6 bases; J trimming: 11 bases; junction bases outside the gene matches: 14. The CDR3 length is 16 residues. This CDR3 is CASSTMTSGRFGKQFF. The DNA of the CDR3 is TGTGCCAGTAGCACGATGACTAGCGGGAGATTTGGGAAGCAGTTCTTC.

J is TRBJ2-7 and V is TRBV27, with 9 bases that match TRBD2. The CDR3 contains 16 residues. Germline V gene lookup returns CDR1 MNHEY and CDR2 SMNVEV (reference sequence). The V gene end was trimmed by 8 bases and the J gene end by 2 bases; junction bases not matched to a gene: 13. DNA for the CDR3: TGTGCCAGCGGCCCACTGGGGCGGGAGGGAGCCTACGAGCAGTACTTC. Its protein is CASGPLGREGAYEQYF.

V and J are TRBV18 and TRBJ1-1; no clear D gene. Deletions cut 3 bases from V and 6 bases from J, with 8 bases between. The length of the CDR3 is 12 residues. CDR1 and CDR2 from the germline V gene are KGHSH and LQKENI. The CDR3 sequence: CASSPDAPEAFF. CDR3 nucleotides: TGTGCCAGCTCACCTGACGCGCCTGAAGCTTTCTTT. Full variable domain (missing parts from reference TRBV18 and TRBJ1-1): NAGVMQNPRHLVRRRGQEARLRCSPMKGHSHVYWYRQLPEEGLKFMVYLQKENIIDESGMPKERFSAEFPKEGPSILRIQQVVRGDSAAYFCASSPDAPEAFFGQGTRLTVV.

V gene TRBV10-3 combines with J gene TRBJ1-3, with D unresolved. Trimming removed 2 bases at V and 6 bases at J, with 14 bases between. Germline V gives CDR1 ENHRY, CDR2 SYGVKD. The CDR3 is 15 residues long. The CDR3 coding sequence is TGTGCCATCAGTGAGAATCGGCAAATCGAAAACACCATATATTTT. Its translation: CAISENRQIENTIYF.

The J gene is TRBJ2-3, the V gene TRBV19; 12 bases map to TRBD2. V shed 4 bases, J shed 2 bases, and the junction held 4 bases outside the gene matches. Germline assignment: CDR1 LNHDA and CDR2 SQIVND (reference sequence). The CDR3 extends over 16 amino acids. CDR3 protein: CASSTGLAGPTDTQYF. The CDR3 nucleotides are TGTGCCAGTAGTACCGGACTAGCGGGACCCACAGATACGCAGTATTTT.